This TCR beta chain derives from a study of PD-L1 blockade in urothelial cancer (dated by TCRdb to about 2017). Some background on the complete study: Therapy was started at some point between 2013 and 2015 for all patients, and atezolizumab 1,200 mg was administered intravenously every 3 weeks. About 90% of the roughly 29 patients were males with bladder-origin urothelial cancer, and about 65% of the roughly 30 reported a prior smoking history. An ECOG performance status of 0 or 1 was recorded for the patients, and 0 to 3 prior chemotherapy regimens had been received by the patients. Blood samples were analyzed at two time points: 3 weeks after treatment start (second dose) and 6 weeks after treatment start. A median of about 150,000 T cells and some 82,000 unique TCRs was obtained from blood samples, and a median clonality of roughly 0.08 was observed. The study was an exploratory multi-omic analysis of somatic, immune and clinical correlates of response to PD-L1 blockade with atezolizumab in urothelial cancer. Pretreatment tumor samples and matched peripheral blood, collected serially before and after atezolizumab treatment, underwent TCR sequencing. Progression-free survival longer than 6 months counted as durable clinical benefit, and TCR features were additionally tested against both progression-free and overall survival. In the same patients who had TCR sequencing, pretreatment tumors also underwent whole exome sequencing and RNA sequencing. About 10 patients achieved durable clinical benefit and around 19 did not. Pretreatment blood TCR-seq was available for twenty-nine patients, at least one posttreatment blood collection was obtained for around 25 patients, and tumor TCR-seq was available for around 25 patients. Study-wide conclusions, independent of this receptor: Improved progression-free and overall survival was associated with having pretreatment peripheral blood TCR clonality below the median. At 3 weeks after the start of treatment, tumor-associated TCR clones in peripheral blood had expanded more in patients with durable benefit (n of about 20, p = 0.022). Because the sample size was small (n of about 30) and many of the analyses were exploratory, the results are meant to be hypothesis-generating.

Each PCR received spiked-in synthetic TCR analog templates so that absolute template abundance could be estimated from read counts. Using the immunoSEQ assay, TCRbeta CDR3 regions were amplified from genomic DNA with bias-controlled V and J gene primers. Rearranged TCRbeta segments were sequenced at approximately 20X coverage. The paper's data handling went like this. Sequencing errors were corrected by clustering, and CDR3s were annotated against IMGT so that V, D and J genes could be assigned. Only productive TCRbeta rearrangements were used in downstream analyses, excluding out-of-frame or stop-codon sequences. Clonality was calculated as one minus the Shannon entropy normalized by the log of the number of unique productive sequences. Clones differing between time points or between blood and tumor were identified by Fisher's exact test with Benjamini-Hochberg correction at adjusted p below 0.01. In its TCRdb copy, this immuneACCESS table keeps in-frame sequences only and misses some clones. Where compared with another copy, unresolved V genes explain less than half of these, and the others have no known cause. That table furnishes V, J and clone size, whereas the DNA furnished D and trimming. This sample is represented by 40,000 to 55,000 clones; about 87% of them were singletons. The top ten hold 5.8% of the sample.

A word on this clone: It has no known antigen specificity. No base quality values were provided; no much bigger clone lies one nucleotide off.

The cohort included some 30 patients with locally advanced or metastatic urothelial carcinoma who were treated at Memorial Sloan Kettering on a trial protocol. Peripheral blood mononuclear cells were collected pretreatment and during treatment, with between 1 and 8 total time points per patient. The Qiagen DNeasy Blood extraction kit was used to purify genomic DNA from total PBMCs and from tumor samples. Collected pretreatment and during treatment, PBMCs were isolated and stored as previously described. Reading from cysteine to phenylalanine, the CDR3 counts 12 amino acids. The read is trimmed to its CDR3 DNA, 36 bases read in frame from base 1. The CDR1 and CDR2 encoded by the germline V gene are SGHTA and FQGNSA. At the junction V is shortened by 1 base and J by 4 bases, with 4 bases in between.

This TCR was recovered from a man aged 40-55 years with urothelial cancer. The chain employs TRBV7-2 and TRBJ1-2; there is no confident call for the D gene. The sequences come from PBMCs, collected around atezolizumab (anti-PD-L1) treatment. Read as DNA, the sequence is TGTGCCAGCAGCTTAGACGGCTATGGCTACACCTTC. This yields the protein CASSLDGYGYTF.